This T cell receptor beta chain originates from a study of response to subunit inactivated influenza vaccine. General study points: Authors suggested few new T cells are recruited by each seasonal influenza vaccination.

As for this clonotype: Its matching antigen is unknown.

This CDR3 comprises 14 residues. Germline V gene lookup returns CDR1 DFQATT and CDR2 SNEGSKA (reference sequence). With V trimmed by 1 base and J by 3 bases, 3 bases remained unmatched. TCRdb analysed the RT-PCR reads with MiXCR anew, one entry per CDR3 protein. Here the sample spans about 780,000 distinct CDR3 sequences, about a fifth being singletons. Sequenced here: PBMCs from blood, sampled 5 days after vaccination. The sequence was obtained from a middle-aged man who received an inactivated influenza vaccine. This sequence joins TRBV20-1 and TRBJ1-5; 7 nucleotides agree with TRBD1. CDR3 DNA sequence: TGCAGTGCTAGAGTGGGGACAGACAATCAGCCCCAGCATTTT. This gives the protein CSARVGTDNQPQHF.